The 30 T cell receptor beta chains given below trace back to one sample, sequenced in a study of blood T cell repertoires in COVID-19. Clones were read by immunoSEQ multiplex PCR, and TCRdb kept only the in-frame ones, dropping some. This table holds around 370,000 clones, around 87% found once. Sequenced: peripheral blood. Receptor source: a woman aged 45 to 65 with COVID-19, enrolled during active disease.

The chain is built from TRBV6-5 and TRBJ2-1; D might be TRBD2 (6 bases). The CDR3 is 15 residues long. Trimming shortened V by 3 bases and J by 8 bases, and 17 bases separated the two germline ends. Germline assignment: CDR1 MNHEY and CDR2 SVGAGI. The CDR3, as DNA: TGTGCCAGCAGTTATTCGGGACCGGGAGCACATGAGCAGTTCTTC. Its protein product is CASSYSGPGAHEQFF.

This chain uses TRBV5-1 with TRBJ1-6, with a weak D call TRBD1 (5 bases). The CDR3 sequence is 14 residues long. Between the trimmed V and J ends, which lost 5 bases and 5 bases, there was a span of 11 bases. Germline CDR1 is SGHRS and CDR2 is YFSETQ. The CDR3 nucleotides are TGCGCCAGCAGGGGGGGGTACGATAATTCACCCCTCCACTTT. Amino acid sequence: CASRGGYDNSPLHF.

The chain recombines TRBV7-9 with TRBJ2-3, with D perhaps TRBD2 (6 bases). Between the trimmed V and J ends, which lost 5 bases and 0 bases, there was a span of 15 bases. CDR1 and CDR2 from the germline V gene are SEHNR and FQNEAQ (reference sequence). The length of the CDR3 is 16 residues. CDR3 in DNA: TGTGCCAGCAGCCCTAGGTGGGGGGTTAGCACAGATACGCAGTATTTT. Translation gives CASSPRWGVSTDTQYF.

Details on this clone: One end of the junction fails to match germline, which may point to a read error. The chain links TRBV19 to TRBJ2-7, with TRBD1 matching over 9 bases. Germline V gene data show CDR1 as LNHDA and CDR2 as SQIVND (reference sequence). The CDR3 runs 14 residues. CDR3 amino acids: CTSRPGQGLYEQYF. CDR3 bases: TGTACCAGTCGACCGGGACAGGGACTCTACGAGCAGTACTTC. Complete variable domain (other parts from reference TRBV19 and TRBJ2-7): DGGITQSPKYLFRKEGQNVTLSCEQNLNHDAMYWYRQDPGQGLRLIYYSQIVNDFQKGDIAEGYSVSREKKESFPLTVTSAQKNPTAFYLCTSRPGQGLYEQYFGPGTRLTVT.

This clone was picked up one time. V is TRBV2 and J is TRBJ1-2, with 9 bases fitting TRBD1. The CDR3 covers 15 residues. Looked up from germline, CDR1 is SNHLY and CDR2 is FYNNEI. With 4 bases clipped from V and 0 bases from J, the junction kept 3 bases outside the gene matches. CDR3 DNA sequence: TGTGCCAGCAGTGGCGGGACAGGGACTAACTATGGCTACACCTTC. This gives the protein CASSGGTGTNYGYTF. The complete variable domain, with remaining parts taken from reference TRBV2 and TRBJ1-2, reads EPEVTQTPSHQVTQMGQEVILRCVPISNHLYFYWYRQILGQKVEFLVSFYNNEISEKSEIFDDQFSVERPDGSNFTLKIRSTKLEDSAMYFCASSGGTGTNYGYTFGSGTRLTVV.

This sequence joins TRBV6-5 and TRBJ2-1, with no clear D. Trimming cost V 8 bases and J 6 bases, with 20 bases left between them. The CDR3 length is 15 residues. Germline V lookup: CDR1 MNHEY, CDR2 SVGAGI. CDR3: CASHSPRSFSNEQFF. In DNA, the CDR3 is TGTGCCAGCCACTCGCCCCGGTCTTTTTCCAATGAGCAGTTCTTC.

The CDR3 loop is CASSQDGRGLAGSYEQYF. CDR3 DNA sequence: TGTGCCAGCAGCCAAGATGGTAGGGGACTAGCGGGTAGTTACGAGCAGTACTTC. The chain has TRBV3-1 (or the pseudogene TRBV3-2) and TRBJ2-7, with 12 bases lining up with TRBD2. The germline V gene encodes CDR1 LGHDT and CDR2 YNNKEL (reference sequence). The CDR3 is 18 amino acids. V shed 0 bases and J 4 bases; nucleotides not matched to a gene: 10.

V gene TRBV19 combines with J gene TRBJ1-5; 8 bases match TRBD1. The CDR3 is made up of 15 amino acids. CDR1 and CDR2 from the germline V gene are LNHDA and SQIVND (reference sequence). V lost 4 bases to trimming and J lost 1 base; unmatched junction nucleotides: 3. The CDR3 sequence: CASSNDRGSNQPQHF. The DNA for the CDR3 is TGTGCCAGTAGTAACGACAGGGGAAGCAATCAGCCCCAGCATTTT.

The chain carries TRBV30 and TRBJ1-2; no clear D. CDR1 is GTSNPN and CDR2 is SVGIG in the germline V gene (reference sequence). CDR3 size: 13 residues. With 0 bases removed from V and 6 bases from J, the gap between germline ends came to 11 bases. In nucleotides, the CDR3 is TGTGCCTGGAGTGTGAACAGTCGTCATGGCTACACCTTC. It codes for CAWSVNSRHGYTF.

The chain carries TRBV11-2 and TRBJ2-7, with 12 bases aligning to TRBD1. Trimming took 5 bases from V and 2 from J; bases not matched to a gene: 4. This CDR3 contains 15 residues. Germline CDR1 reads SGHAT; CDR2 reads FQNNGV. The CDR3, as DNA: TGTGCCAGCAGCCTCGGGACAGGGGGCCCCTACGAGCAGTACTTC. It translates to CASSLGTGGPYEQYF.

V and J are TRBV29-1 and TRBJ1-1; 9 bases align to TRBD1. The J segment lost 3 bases and the V segment lost 6 bases, leaving 8 bases of the junction unmatched. In germline, CDR1 is SQVTM, CDR2 ANQGSEA. The CDR3 contains 14 residues. CDR3 bases: TGCAGCGTACGTGCATGGACAGGGGACACTGAAGCTTTCTTT. This codes for CSVRAWTGDTEAFF.

V is TRBV30 and J is TRBJ2-7; 9 positions agree with TRBD2. V lost 0 bases to trimming and J lost 3 bases; unmatched junction nucleotides: 6. The length of the CDR3 is 15 residues. Germline V gives CDR1 GTSNPN, CDR2 SVGIG (reference sequence). CDR3 residues: CAWSVRLAAGYEQYF. The CDR3 bases are TGTGCCTGGAGTGTACGACTAGCGGCTGGCTACGAGCAGTACTTC.

The chain couples TRBV4-1 to TRBJ1-1, with 7 bases matching TRBD1. Germline loops: CDR1 MGHRA, CDR2 YSYEKL. Trimming cost V 5 bases and J 1 base; bases outside gene matches: 7. The CDR3 is made up of 15 amino acids. CDR3 region: CASSTKTGENTEAFF. Here the CDR3 DNA reads TGCGCCAGCAGCACCAAAACAGGGGAGAACACTGAAGCTTTCTTT.

This rearrangement joins TRBV5-1 to TRBJ2-5; 9 bases line up with TRBD1. In germline, CDR1 is SGHRS, CDR2 YFSETQ. The CDR3 is made up of 13 amino acids. With 0 bases clipped from V and 14 bases from J, the junction kept 8 bases outside the gene matches. The CDR3 loop reads CASSLGDRGFSYF. CDR3 in DNA: TGCGCCAGCAGCTTGGGTGACAGGGGGTTCTCCTACTTC.

The rearrangement uses TRBV11-1 and TRBJ1-1; TRBD1 matches at 11 bases. Unmatched junction bases numbered 8, after V lost 5 bases and J lost 6 bases. CDR1 is SGHAT, CDR2 FQDESV, per germline (reference sequence). This CDR3 is 15 amino acids long. The CDR3 loop is CASSVQGQGGAEAFF. The CDR3 nucleotides read TGTGCCAGCAGCGTACAGGGACAGGGGGGTGCTGAAGCTTTCTTT.

This CDR3 reads CATGYGGGYTF. The CDR3 nucleotides are TGTGCCACCGGGTATGGCGGTGGCTACACCTTC. This rearrangement joins TRBV15 to TRBJ1-2; D is ambiguous. Germline loops: CDR1 LNHNV, CDR2 YYDKDF (reference sequence). This CDR3 contains 11 residues. V was pared by 8 bases and J by 7 bases, with 11 bases between.

The chain links TRBV9 to TRBJ2-1, with 11 bases that match TRBD2. The CDR3 is made up of 16 amino acids. V gave up 0 bases and J gave up 6 bases; unmatched junction bases: 5. Germline V gene lookup returns CDR1 SGDLS and CDR2 YYNGEE. CDR3 protein: CASSVGILAGVNEQFF. DNA of the CDR3: TGTGCCAGCAGCGTAGGCATACTAGCGGGAGTCAATGAGCAGTTCTTC.

The chain uses TRBV27 and TRBJ2-1, with D maybe TRBD2 (7 bases). The CDR3 spans 17 residues. The germline V and J ends were trimmed by 2 bases and 10 bases, with 24 bases remaining between them. Germline V gives CDR1 MNHEY, CDR2 SMNVEV (reference sequence). The CDR3 DNA is TGTGCCAGCAGTTTAATGCCCGGGGGGCCCGATAGATTCGAGCAGTTCTTC. Protein product: CASSLMPGGPDRFEQFF.

The chain has TRBV4-1 and TRBJ2-5; 7 bases are a match to TRBD1. V was clipped by 0 bases and J by 5 bases; unmatched bases: 12. Germline lookup yields CDR1 MGHRA and CDR2 YSYEKL. The length of the CDR3 is 17 residues. This CDR3 is CASSQDAAQGMRETQYF. CDR3 nucleotides: TGCGCCAGCAGCCAAGATGCCGCACAGGGGATGCGGGAGACCCAGTACTTC.

The chain uses TRBV11-3 and TRBJ2-1; 11 bases line up with TRBD2. Germline-derived CDR1 and CDR2 are SGHNT and YENEEA. This CDR3 comprises 17 residues. V trimming: 8 bases; J trimming: 9 bases; junction bases outside the gene matches: 18. In nucleotides, the CDR3 is TGTGCCAGCTCCCGCGGTACTAGCGGGAGCCCCGTTGGTGAGCAGTTCTTC. Amino acid sequence: CASSRGTSGSPVGEQFF.

The chain is built from TRBV19 and TRBJ2-3; 8 positions agree with TRBD2. Germline-derived CDR1 and CDR2 are LNHDA and SQIVND (reference sequence). V was clipped by 4 bases and J by 1 base; unmatched bases: 1. The CDR3 length is 14 residues. The CDR3 protein is CASSKTSGTDTQYF. CDR3 nucleotides: TGTGCCAGTAGTAAGACTAGCGGCACAGATACGCAGTATTTT.

V is TRBV2 and J is TRBJ1-1; D is perhaps TRBD1 (5 bases). The CDR3 totals 13 residues. The V gene's germline CDR1 is SNHLY and CDR2 FYNNEI. Trimming shortened V by 7 bases and J by 4 bases, and 13 bases separated the two germline ends. The CDR3 loop is CASTPGGSTEAFF. CDR3 nucleotide sequence: TGTGCCAGCACCCCCGGGGGGAGCACTGAAGCTTTCTTT.

The chain employs TRBV19 and TRBJ2-3; D may be TRBD1 (6 bases). CDR3 length equals 14 residues. Germline V gene sequence: CDR1 LNHDA, CDR2 SQIVND (reference sequence). The ends were cut back, 4 bases at V and 5 bases at J, with 13 bases in the middle. CDR3 amino acids: CASSTQGIRDTQYF. The CDR3 nucleotides are TGTGCCAGTAGTACGCAGGGGATCAGAGATACGCAGTATTTT.

The V call is TRBV11-2, the J call TRBJ2-1; 11 positions agree with TRBD1. CDR3 size: 18 residues. Germline values: CDR1 SGHAT, CDR2 FQNNGV. V lost 6 bases, J lost 6 bases, and 16 bases stayed unmatched. The CDR3 protein is CASRLRTTGTGGSNEQFF. The CDR3, as DNA: TGTGCCAGCAGGCTTAGAACTACCGGGACAGGGGGTTCCAATGAGCAGTTCTTC.

The DNA of the CDR3 is TGTGCCAGTAAGAAACTAGGGACTAATGAAAAACTGTTTTTT. Its protein product is CASKKLGTNEKLFF. This sequence joins TRBV19 and TRBJ1-4; no reliable D call. Deletions cut 7 bases from V and 2 bases from J, with 11 bases between. The CDR3 has 14 amino acids. Germline values: CDR1 LNHDA, CDR2 SQIVND (reference sequence).

This chain uses TRBV6-5 with TRBJ1-1; maybe TRBD1 (6 bases). V was pared by 9 bases and J by 2 bases, with 13 bases between. The CDR3 extends over 13 amino acids. CDR1 and CDR2 (germline): MNHEY, SVGAGI. CDR3 in DNA: TGTGCCAGTCACAGGGCCCTTAACACTGAAGCTTTCTTT. Residues: CASHRALNTEAFF.

The chain is built from TRBV19 and TRBJ1-5; 7 nucleotides match TRBD1. Germline-derived CDR1 and CDR2 are LNHDA and SQIVND (reference sequence). V lost 9 bases and J lost 6; bases outside the gene matches: 11. CDR3 length: 14 amino acids. The CDR3 DNA reads TGTGCCAGCAACAGGGGCCGGGGTGGTCAGCCCCAGCATTTT. Amino acid sequence: CASNRGRGGQPQHF.

The chain employs TRBV29-1 and TRBJ2-5; D perhaps matches TRBD2 (6 bases). The CDR3 length is 13 residues. CDR1 SQVTM and CDR2 ANQGSEA come from the germline V gene. V was clipped by 7 bases and J by 4 bases, with 16 bases between them. As DNA, the CDR3 is TGCAGCGGGAGGGCATCAGGTTTAGAGACCCAGTACTTC. Amino acid sequence: CSGRASGLETQYF.

J is TRBJ2-7 and V is TRBV27; 7 bases match TRBD2. The germline gives CDR1 MNHEY, CDR2 SMNVEV (reference sequence). The J segment lost 0 bases and the V segment lost 2 bases, leaving 10 bases of the junction unmatched. The CDR3 is made up of 17 amino acids. The CDR3, as DNA: TGTGCCAGCAGTTTAAAGTCCAGCGGGATCCACTCCTACGAGCAGTACTTC. Its translation is CASSLKSSGIHSYEQYF.

This chain joins TRBV19 and TRBJ2-2; D is perhaps TRBD1 (5 bases). Germline V gene data show CDR1 as LNHDA and CDR2 as SQIVND (reference sequence). The V end lost 3 bases, the J end lost 4 bases, and 12 bases lay between the germline ends. The CDR3 length is 15 residues. The DNA for the CDR3 is TGTGCCAGTAGTATCAGACAGTTCAGCACCGGGGAGCTGTTTTTT. Translated: CASSIRQFSTGELFF. The whole variable domain, remainder taken from reference TRBV19 and TRBJ2-2, is DGGITQSPKYLFRKEGQNVTLSCEQNLNHDAMYWYRQDPGQGLRLIYYSQIVNDFQKGDIAEGYSVSREKKESFPLTVTSAQKNPTAFYLCASSIRQFSTGELFFGEGSRLTVL.